This note documents a single T cell receptor (beta chain) sequence. These data come from a study of cytomegalovirus exposure and HLA in healthy donors. Looked up from germline, CDR1 is SGHRS and CDR2 is YFSETQ. CDR3 length equals 15 residues. Deletions cut 0 bases from V and 0 bases from J, with 7 bases between. Produced via immunoSEQ multiplex PCR; TCRdb's table is partial and in-frame only. The repertoire includes some 180,000 clones, about three quarters of them detected once, and 1% to 1.5% sits in the top ten. This sequence joins TRBV5-1 and TRBJ2-1, with TRBD1 as a possible D gene (5 bases). Material: PBMCs. This receptor was identified in a woman younger than 45 in good health and CMV-seronegative. The CDR3 DNA sequence: TGCGCCAGCAGCTTGGGACAGAACTCCTACAATGAGCAGTTCTTC. It codes for CASSLGQNSYNEQFF.